A single sample is the source of the 5 T cell receptor beta chains below, sequenced in a study of blood T cells in healthy people across ages (dated by TCRdb to between 2014 and 2016). Receptor amplification or capture employed 5' RACE. TCRdb lists the instrument as Illumina HiSeq 2500. A second PCR of roughly 6 to 12 cycles was performed with a sample-barcoded 5' primer and a J-beta primer mix. TCRdb trimmed public reads at Q25 via fastp, called clones via MiXCR and kept in-frame beta chains. Each entry merges the rows of one CDR3 protein and shows their most common DNA and genes. The sample table contains 1,300,000 or so distinct CDR3 sequences; only one count was recorded for approximately 59% of them. The top ten hold 5.5% to 8% of the sample. The sample taken for sequencing was blood. The receptors shown here come from a man in his late teens or twenties in good health.

The chain uses TRBV13 and TRBJ2-7; D is perhaps TRBD2 (6 bases). Germline lookup yields CDR1 PRHDT and CDR2 FYEKMQ (reference sequence). Trimming stripped 2 bases from V and 2 bases from J, with 10 bases between. This CDR3 has 14 amino acids. CDR3 bases: TGTGCCAGCAGCTTATCGGGAGTTACCTACGAGCAGTACTTC. It encodes CASSLSGVTYEQYF.

In DNA form, the CDR3 reads TGTGCCAGCAGTTTTTCGACAGGGTATCCCTCCTACGAGCAGTACTTC. Translation: CASSFSTGYPSYEQYF. The chain couples TRBV27 to TRBJ2-7, with 7 nucleotides matching TRBD1. This CDR3 comprises 16 residues. V trimming: 3 bases; J trimming: 0 bases; junction bases outside the gene matches: 8. CDR1 MNHEY and CDR2 SMNVEV come from the germline V gene (reference sequence).

In its sample, this clonotype was seen a few times. V is TRBV5-1 and J is TRBJ2-1; tentative D call: TRBD2 (5 bases). With 7 bases removed from V and 9 bases from J, the gap between germline ends came to 11 bases. CDR1 and CDR2 (germline): SGHRS, YFSETQ. There are 11 residues in the CDR3. CDR3 DNA: TGCGCCAGCGGAAACAGCGGTGAGCAGTTCTTC. Translation gives CASGNSGEQFF.

The V call is TRBV29-1, the J call TRBJ2-1, with D possibly TRBD2 on 6 matching bases. Germline-derived CDR1 and CDR2 are SQVTM and ANQGSEA. The CDR3 extends over 9 amino acids. Trimming removed 3 bases at V and 15 bases at J, with 9 bases between. As DNA, the CDR3 is TGCAGCGTTGATTCCGGGAGGTTCTTC. It yields the protein CSVDSGRFF.

In this sample, this clonotype turned up a few times. V is TRBV7-9 and J is TRBJ2-6; possible D gene TRBD2, 5 bases. Germline V gene lookup returns CDR1 SEHNR and CDR2 FQNEAQ (reference sequence). The CDR3 runs 17 residues. Trimming cost V 5 bases and J 0 bases, with 14 bases left between them. Here the CDR3 DNA reads TGTGCCAGCAGCCGTCAAGGACTCCACTCTGGGGCCAACGTCCTGACTTTC. It specifies CASSRQGLHSGANVLTF.